Listed below are T cell receptor beta chains from one sample, sequenced in a study of blood T cell repertoires in COVID-19. Some clones are missing from TCRdb's copy, which holds only in-frame ones; the method was immunoSEQ multiplex PCR. The sample includes hundreds of thousands of clones, 85% seen only once; the top ten take 10% to 15%. The specimen was peripheral blood. These receptor sequences come from a human donor in a cohort sampled during active COVID-19. The CDR3 runs from the conserved cysteine through the conserved F or W. The order of the fields is V gene, D gene, J gene, clone size, CDR3 DNA, CDR3 protein. D genes are given only for firm matches. Only some rows state a clone size, as once, few, many or a class for expanded clones.

v_call: TRBV2
d_call: NA
j_call: TRBJ2-5
clone_size: NA
cdr3_nt: TGTGCCAGCAGCCCCGGACTGGGGGGAGAGACCCAGTACTTC
cdr3_aa: CASSPGLGGETQYF

v_call: TRBV11-1
d_call: NA
j_call: TRBJ2-5
clone_size: few
cdr3_nt: TGTGCCAGCAGCGGCGTCGGGGGAGAAGAGACCCAGTACTTC
cdr3_aa: CASSGVGGEETQYF

v_call: TRBV27
d_call: TRBD1
j_call: TRBJ1-6
clone_size: NA
cdr3_nt: TGTGCCAGCAGTTCCAGGGGGCTAAGGGTGGGTTCACCCCTCCACTTT
cdr3_aa: CASSSRGLRVGSPLHF

v_call: TRBV21-1
d_call: NA
j_call: TRBJ2-1
clone_size: NA
cdr3_nt: TGTGCCAGCAGCAGGCTAGCGCACAATGAGCAGTTCTTC
cdr3_aa: CASSRLAHNEQFF

v_call: TRBV27
d_call: TRBD1
j_call: TRBJ1-1
clone_size: NA
cdr3_nt: TGTGCCAGCTCCCGGATGGACAGGGGGACGAACACTGAAGCTTTCTTT
cdr3_aa: CASSRMDRGTNTEAFF

v_call: TRBV4-2
d_call: TRBD2
j_call: TRBJ2-1
clone_size: NA
cdr3_nt: TGTGCCAGCAGCCAAGATCGGGTTAGCGGGAGACGCTCCTACAATGAGCAGTTCTTC
cdr3_aa: CASSQDRVSGRRSYNEQFF

v_call: TRBV7-2
d_call: NA
j_call: TRBJ2-7
clone_size: few
cdr3_nt: TGTGCCAGCAGCTTTCAGTGGGGCGACGAGCAGTACTTC
cdr3_aa: CASSFQWGDEQYF

v_call: TRBV4-2
d_call: NA
j_call: TRBJ2-1
clone_size: NA
cdr3_nt: TGTGCCAGCAGCCAAGGGAACAGTCGAAATGAGCAGTTCTTC
cdr3_aa: CASSQGNSRNEQFF

v_call: TRBV9
d_call: TRBD1
j_call: TRBJ1-2
clone_size: NA
cdr3_nt: TGTGCCAGCAGCGTCCAAACAGGGGGCCCCTATGGCTACACCTTC
cdr3_aa: CASSVQTGGPYGYTF

v_call: TRBV19
d_call: TRBD1
j_call: TRBJ2-5
clone_size: NA
cdr3_nt: TGTGCCAGTAGTGGAGGGACAGGGGGCGGGGAGACCCAGTACTTC
cdr3_aa: CASSGGTGGGETQYF

v_call: TRBV27
d_call: TRBD2
j_call: TRBJ2-7
clone_size: NA
cdr3_nt: TGTGCCAGTCGACTAGCGGGATCCGGCGAGCAGTACTTC
cdr3_aa: CASRLAGSGEQYF

v_call: TRBV7-6
d_call: NA
j_call: TRBJ2-5
clone_size: NA
cdr3_nt: TGTGCCAGCAGCCACATCGGGGGGCGGGAGACCCAGTACTTC
cdr3_aa: CASSHIGGRETQYF

v_call: TRBV5-1
d_call: TRBD2
j_call: TRBJ2-7
clone_size: few
cdr3_nt: TGCGCCAGCAGCCAGAGGCGGGAGGGCCGAGCTCGCGAGCAGTACTTC
cdr3_aa: CASSQRREGRAREQYF

v_call: TRBV24-1
d_call: TRBD2
j_call: TRBJ2-7
clone_size: NA
cdr3_nt: TGTGCCACCAGTTCTAAGGGGACTAGCGTCCCCTACGAGCAGTACTTC
cdr3_aa: CATSSKGTSVPYEQYF

v_call: TRBV6-6
d_call: NA
j_call: TRBJ2-7
clone_size: NA
cdr3_nt: TGTGCCAGCAGTTATGGCAGGGGCTACGAGCAGTACTTC
cdr3_aa: CASSYGRGYEQYF

v_call: TRBV14
d_call: NA
j_call: TRBJ1-1
clone_size: NA
cdr3_nt: TGTGCCAGCAGCCAACCCCAGGGAGGCCCCACTGAAGCTTTCTTT
cdr3_aa: CASSQPQGGPTEAFF

v_call: TRBV19
d_call: NA
j_call: TRBJ1-1
clone_size: NA
cdr3_nt: TGTGCCAGTAGTACAGGGATCATGAACACTGAAGCTTTCTTT
cdr3_aa: CASSTGIMNTEAFF

v_call: TRBV4-1
d_call: TRBD1
j_call: TRBJ2-5
clone_size: NA
cdr3_nt: TGCGCCAGCAGCCAAGAGGGACAGAGAAGGGAGACCCAGTACTTC
cdr3_aa: CASSQEGQRRETQYF

v_call: TRBV14
d_call: NA
j_call: TRBJ2-1
clone_size: NA
cdr3_nt: TGTGCCAGCAGCCAAGATGGGAGTGAGCAGTTCTTC
cdr3_aa: CASSQDGSEQFF

v_call: TRBV15
d_call: TRBD1
j_call: TRBJ1-3
clone_size: NA
cdr3_nt: TGTGCCACCAGCAGAACAGGGGGAGGTGGAAACACCATATATTTT
cdr3_aa: CATSRTGGGGNTIYF

v_call: TRBV5-1
d_call: TRBD1
j_call: TRBJ2-2
clone_size: once
cdr3_nt: TGCGCCAGCAGCTTTCGGGACAGGGGTGACACCGGGGAGCTGTTTTTT
cdr3_aa: CASSFRDRGDTGELFF

v_call: TRBV30
d_call: NA
j_call: TRBJ1-6
clone_size: NA
cdr3_nt: TGTGCCTGGAGAAGGCAGGTGGCCTCACCCCTCCACTTT
cdr3_aa: CAWRRQVASPLHF

v_call: TRBV12-3/TRBV12-4
d_call: NA
j_call: TRBJ2-7
clone_size: NA
cdr3_nt: TGTGCCAGCAGTTCTTCAGGGGCCTACGAGCAGTACTTC
cdr3_aa: CASSSSGAYEQYF

v_call: TRBV28
d_call: TRBD2
j_call: TRBJ2-3
clone_size: NA
cdr3_nt: TGTGCCAGCAATGGGAGCGGGAGTGGCACAGATACGCAGTATTTT
cdr3_aa: CASNGSGSGTDTQYF

v_call: TRBV28
d_call: NA
j_call: TRBJ2-5
clone_size: NA
cdr3_nt: TGTGCCAGCAGACTTACTCCGGGGAATCAAGAGACCCAGTACTTC
cdr3_aa: CASRLTPGNQETQYF

v_call: TRBV5-1
d_call: NA
j_call: TRBJ1-2
clone_size: NA
cdr3_nt: TGCGCCAGCAGCCCGGCCCTGGAGCTCCACTATGGCTACACCTTC
cdr3_aa: CASSPALELHYGYTF

v_call: TRBV2
d_call: NA
j_call: TRBJ1-1
clone_size: NA
cdr3_nt: TGTGCCAGCAAAGGGGCGCCGGCCGTTACTGAAGCTTTCTTT
cdr3_aa: CASKGAPAVTEAFF

v_call: TRBV3-1/TRBV3-2
d_call: NA
j_call: TRBJ2-2
clone_size: NA
cdr3_nt: TGTGCCATACAGGCGATCACCGGGGAGCTGTTTTTT
cdr3_aa: CAIQAITGELFF

v_call: TRBV7-8
d_call: TRBD2
j_call: TRBJ2-1
clone_size: once
cdr3_nt: TGTGCCAGCAGCTTACCGATGGGACTAGCGGGTTACAATGAGCAGTTCTTC
cdr3_aa: CASSLPMGLAGYNEQFF

v_call: TRBV29-1
d_call: NA
j_call: TRBJ2-1
clone_size: NA
cdr3_nt: TGCAGCGGGGAGGAATCCTACAATGAGCAGTTCTTC
cdr3_aa: CSGEESYNEQFF

v_call: TRBV28
d_call: NA
j_call: TRBJ2-7
clone_size: NA
cdr3_nt: TGTGCCAGCAGTCCTATACAGGAGTACGAGCAGTACTTC
cdr3_aa: CASSPIQEYEQYF

v_call: TRBV6-5
d_call: NA
j_call: TRBJ2-2
clone_size: NA
cdr3_nt: TGTGCCAGCAGCGGAGGGACTGAAGGCACCGGGGAGCTGTTTTTT
cdr3_aa: CASSGGTEGTGELFF

v_call: TRBV6-5
d_call: NA
j_call: TRBJ2-7
clone_size: NA
cdr3_nt: TGTGCCAGCAAACAGGGTCGCGAGCAGTACTTC
cdr3_aa: CASKQGREQYF

v_call: TRBV7-9
d_call: NA
j_call: TRBJ2-6
clone_size: NA
cdr3_nt: TGTGCCAGCAGTTATTCTCAAGCGCCCCACTTCTCTGGGGCCAACGTCCTGACTTTC
cdr3_aa: CASSYSQAPHFSGANVLTF

v_call: TRBV14
d_call: NA
j_call: TRBJ2-1
clone_size: NA
cdr3_nt: TGTGCCAGCAGCCCCCGCTGGTCGGGACTCCCTCGTGTCAATGAGCAGTTCTTC
cdr3_aa: CASSPRWSGLPRVNEQFF

v_call: TRBV18
d_call: TRBD1
j_call: TRBJ2-7
clone_size: NA
cdr3_nt: TGTGCCAGCTCACCGACAGGGATCGTATACGAGCAGTACTTC
cdr3_aa: CASSPTGIVYEQYF

v_call: TRBV5-3
d_call: TRBD1
j_call: TRBJ1-6
clone_size: NA
cdr3_nt: TGTGCCAGAAGCACACCCGGGACAGCCTTACATTCACCCCTCCACTTT
cdr3_aa: CARSTPGTALHSPLHF

v_call: TRBV7-2
d_call: NA
j_call: TRBJ2-1
clone_size: NA
cdr3_nt: TGTGCCAGCAGCTTAGGAGGTCGGGATGAGCAGTTCTTC
cdr3_aa: CASSLGGRDEQFF

v_call: TRBV9
d_call: NA
j_call: TRBJ1-1
clone_size: NA
cdr3_nt: TGTGCCAGCAGCCCCAGGAGGGAAAACACTGAAGCTTTCTTT
cdr3_aa: CASSPRRENTEAFF